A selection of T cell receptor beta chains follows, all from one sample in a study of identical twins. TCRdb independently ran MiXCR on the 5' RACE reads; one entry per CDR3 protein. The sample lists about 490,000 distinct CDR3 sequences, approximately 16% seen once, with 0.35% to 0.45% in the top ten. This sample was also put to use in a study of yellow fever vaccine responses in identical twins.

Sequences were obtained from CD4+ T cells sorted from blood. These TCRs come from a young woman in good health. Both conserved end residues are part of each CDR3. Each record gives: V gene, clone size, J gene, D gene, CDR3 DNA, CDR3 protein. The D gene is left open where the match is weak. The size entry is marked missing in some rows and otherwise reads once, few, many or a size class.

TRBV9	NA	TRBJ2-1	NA	TGTGCCAGCAGCGTAGAAGGGACGCCGCAGTTCTTC	CASSVEGTPQFF
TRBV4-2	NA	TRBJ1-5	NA	TGTGCCAGCAGCCAAGATTGGGAGGGTGGCATTTTTAGCAATCAGCCCCAGCATTTT	CASSQDWEGGIFSNQPQHF
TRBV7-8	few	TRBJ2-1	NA	TGTGCCAGCAGCGCCGACCTGTACTCCTACAATGAGCAGTTCTTC	CASSADLYSYNEQFF
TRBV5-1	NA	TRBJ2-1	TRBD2	TGCGCCAGCAGCTATAAGCGGGAGGGCTACAATGAGCAGTTCTTC	CASSYKREGYNEQFF
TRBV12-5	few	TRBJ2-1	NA	TGTGCTAGTGGTCCCGGACTCGTCTTACGATTAGGGTACAATGAGCAGTTCTTC	CASGPGLVLRLGYNEQFF
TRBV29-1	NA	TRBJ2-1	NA	TGCAGCGTCCAAGCCGGGACTCCGCAGCACGGTGGGTACAATGAGCAGTTCTTC	CSVQAGTPQHGGYNEQFF
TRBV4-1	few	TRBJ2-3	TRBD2	TGCGCCAGCAGCCAAGCAACCTCTAGCGGGGGGGCGAGAGATACGCAGTATTTT	CASSQATSSGGARDTQYF
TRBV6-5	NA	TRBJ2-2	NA	TGTGCCAGCAGTCACTCACAGAACACCGGGGAGCTGTTTTTT	CASSHSQNTGELFF
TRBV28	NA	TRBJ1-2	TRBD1	TGTGCCAGCAGTTCTACACAGGGGGCGCAGGGCTACACCTTC	CASSSTQGAQGYTF
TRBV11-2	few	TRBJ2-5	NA	TGTGCCAGCAGCTTCGGGGGGCCTTGGGGGGAGACCCAGTACTTC	CASSFGGPWGETQYF
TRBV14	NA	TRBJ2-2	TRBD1	TGTGCCAGCAGCCAAGCGGGGACAGGGGTGACCGGGGAGCTGTTTTTT	CASSQAGTGVTGELFF
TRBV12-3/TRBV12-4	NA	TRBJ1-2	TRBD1	TGTTCCAGCAGTTTAGCCGGCCGCCCTACAGGGGGGGAAGGCTACACCTTC	CSSSLAGRPTGGEGYTF
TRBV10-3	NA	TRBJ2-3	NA	TGTGCCACCCGAGGCGGGCTTGCAAAAAGCACAGATACGCAGTATTTT	CATRGGLAKSTDTQYF
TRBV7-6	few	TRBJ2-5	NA	TGTGCCAGCAGCCCCCGTTCCGTTCGGCTTACAGAGACCCAGTACTTC	CASSPRSVRLTETQYF
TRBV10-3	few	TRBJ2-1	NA	TGTGCCATCAGTGATATGAGCTCCTACAATGAGCAGTTCTTC	CAISDMSSYNEQFF
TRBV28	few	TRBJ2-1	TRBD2	TGTGCCAGCAGTTTAGAACGGGGGGGCCCTTTATACAATGAGCAGTTCTTC	CASSLERGGPLYNEQFF
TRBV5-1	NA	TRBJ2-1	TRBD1	TGCGCCAGCAGCTTGGGTGACAGGGTCAATGAGCAGTTCTTC	CASSLGDRVNEQFF
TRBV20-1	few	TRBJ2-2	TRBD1	TGCAGTGCTGGACAGGGTCACGGGGAGCTGTTTTTT	CSAGQGHGELFF
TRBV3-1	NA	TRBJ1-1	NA	TGTGCCAGCAGCCAAAGGGTGAACACTGAAGCTTTCTTT	CASSQRVNTEAFF
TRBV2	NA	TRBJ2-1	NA	TGTGCCATGGCGAACTACAATGAGCAGTTCTTC	CAMANYNEQFF
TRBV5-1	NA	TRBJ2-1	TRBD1	TGCGCCAGCAGCGCCCAACCCCAGGGGGCCGGCAATGAGCAGTTCTTC	CASSAQPQGAGNEQFF
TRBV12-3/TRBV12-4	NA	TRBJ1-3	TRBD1	TGTGCCAGCAGTCCTCAGGGGGCTACCTCTGGAAACACCATATATTTT	CASSPQGATSGNTIYF
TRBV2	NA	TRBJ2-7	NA	TGTGCCAGCAGAGCGGACTGGGACTACGAGCAGTACTTC	CASRADWDYEQYF
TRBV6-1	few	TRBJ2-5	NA	TGTGCCAGCAGTGAAGCGCCGTCAGGGCCTCAAGAGACCCAGTACTTC	CASSEAPSGPQETQYF
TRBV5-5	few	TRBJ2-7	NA	TGTGCCAGCAGCTACGGACAGATTTACGAGCAGTACTTC	CASSYGQIYEQYF
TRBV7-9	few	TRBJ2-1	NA	TGTGCCAGCACTAGCTGGAGCATCCCGGTGACCTACAATGAGCAGTTCTTC	CASTSWSIPVTYNEQFF